A selection of T cell receptor beta chains follows, all from one sample in a study of T cell responses to AZD1222 COVID-19 vaccine. Assay used: immunoSEQ multiplex PCR; TCRdb lists only in-frame clones, some missing. The sample yields more than 150,000 clones, almost 95% seen once. The sample was peripheral blood, taken on day 0 of AZD1222 vaccination. Receptors were obtained from an adult in good health. CDR3s include the opening cysteine and the closing phenylalanine or tryptophan. Fields, in order: D gene, clone size, J gene, V gene, CDR3 protein, CDR3 DNA. The D gene is left open where the match is weak. Some rows have no size entry. The others give once, few or many, or a class for an expanded clone.

>TRBD2|-|TRBJ2-2|TRBV7-9
CASSLVRSSGAWTGELFF
TGTGCCAGCAGCTTAGTTCGATCCAGCGGGGCTTGGACCGGGGAGCTGTTTTTT
>-|-|TRBJ2-5|TRBV18
CASSPRSGWGPETQYF
TGTGCCAGCTCACCGAGGTCAGGGTGGGGTCCGGAGACCCAGTACTTC
>-|-|TRBJ1-3|TRBV30
CAWSVPWGSGNTIYF
TGTGCCTGGAGTGTACCATGGGGTTCCGGAAACACCATATATTTT
>TRBD2|-|TRBJ2-5|TRBV11-2
CASSSIRLAGGSQETQYF
TGTGCCAGCAGCTCTATCAGGCTAGCGGGAGGGTCCCAAGAGACCCAGTACTTC
>TRBD1|-|TRBJ2-5|TRBV19
CASSIGQGAGETQYF
TGTGCCAGTAGTATAGGACAGGGGGCTGGTGAGACCCAGTACTTC
>-|-|TRBJ2-2|TRBV19
CASSTQTGGAGELFF
TGTGCCAGTAGTACCCAGACCGGAGGAGCCGGGGAGCTGTTTTTT
>TRBD1|-|TRBJ2-6|TRBV6-1
CASSGTGGSGANVLTF
TGTGCCAGCAGTGGGACAGGGGGCTCCGGGGCCAACGTCCTGACTTTC
>TRBD2|-|TRBJ2-3|TRBV28
CASRSGLAGADTQYF
TGTGCCAGCAGATCTGGACTAGCGGGAGCAGATACGCAGTATTTT
>TRBD1|-|TRBJ2-7|TRBV6-5
CASSRTGVEQYF
TGTGCCAGCAGCAGGACAGGGGTCGAGCAGTACTTC
>TRBD1|-|TRBJ1-1|TRBV9
CASSTTGGDRNTEAFF
TGTGCCAGCAGTACGACAGGGGGCGATCGGAACACTGAAGCTTTCTTT
>-|-|TRBJ2-1|TRBV27
CASSGGPRDEQFF
TGTGCCAGCAGCGGGGGGCCCAGGGATGAGCAGTTCTTC
>-|once|TRBJ1-4|TRBV18
CASSPLTGEKLFF
TGTGCCAGCTCACCATTGACTGGAGAAAAACTGTTTTTT
>TRBD2|-|TRBJ2-3|TRBV4-3
CASSQELAGGPDTQYF
TGCGCCAGCAGCCAAGAACTAGCGGGAGGGCCAGATACGCAGTATTTT
>-|once|TRBJ1-1|TRBV7-2
CASSLELGRRDTEAFF
TGTGCCAGCAGCTTAGAGTTGGGGCGGAGGGACACTGAAGCTTTCTTT
>-|-|TRBJ2-1|TRBV5-4
CASSLGQTYNEQFF
TGTGCCAGCAGCCTGGGACAAACCTACAATGAGCAGTTCTTC
>-|-|TRBJ2-7|TRBV30
CAWTYRSSYEQYF
TGTGCCTGGACATACAGGAGCTCCTACGAGCAGTACTTC
>TRBD1|-|TRBJ1-5|TRBV7-8
CASSSAQGGQPQHF
TGTGCCAGCAGCTCCGCTCAGGGGGGTCAGCCCCAGCATTTT
>-|-|TRBJ1-6|TRBV18
CASSPPRNGSPLHF
TGTGCCAGCTCACCACCGCGTAACGGTTCACCCCTCCACTTT
>-|once|TRBJ2-2|TRBV5-1
CASSGTVNLLNTGELFF
TGCGCCAGCAGCGGGACGGTGAACCTGTTAAACACCGGGGAGCTGTTTTTT
>-|-|TRBJ2-7|TRBV4-1
CASSLRPTGSSSYEQYF
TGCGCCAGCAGCCTGAGGCCTACGGGATCTAGCTCCTACGAGCAGTACTTC
>TRBD2|-|TRBJ2-3|TRBV19
CASNLAGAVTDTQYF
TGTGCCAGTAATTTAGCGGGAGCGGTCACAGATACGCAGTATTTT
>-|-|TRBJ1-3|TRBV28
CASSFTRGDAGNTIYF
TGTGCCAGCAGTTTTACTAGGGGTGACGCTGGAAACACCATATATTTT
>TRBD2|once|TRBJ2-7|TRBV9
CASSVGLAGYSYEQYF
TGTGCCAGCAGCGTAGGCCTAGCGGGGTACTCCTACGAGCAGTACTTC
>-|-|TRBJ1-1|TRBV20-1
CSAPPAFF
TGCAGTGCTCCCCCTGCTTTCTTT
>-|-|TRBJ1-6|TRBV7-2
CASSLEGRENSPLHF
TGTGCCAGCAGCTTAGAAGGCAGGGAGAATTCACCCCTCCACTTT
>TRBD2|-|TRBJ2-7|TRBV27
CASRGLAQSHYYEQYF
TGTGCCAGCAGGGGACTAGCCCAAAGCCACTACTACGAGCAGTACTTC
>TRBD2|-|TRBJ2-1|TRBV29-1
CSVERGFGNEQFF
TGCAGCGTTGAGCGGGGGTTCGGCAATGAGCAGTTCTTC